One sample yielded the 16 T cell receptor beta chains listed below, sequenced in a study of radiotherapy plus CTLA-4 blockade in lung cancer. Libraries were prepared by immunoSEQ multiplex PCR; TCRdb keeps only in-frame clonotypes and omits some of them. This sample carries tens of thousands of clones, about 78% of them seen once, and the ten largest clones take 4%. Material: peripheral blood, obtained from a patient treated with radiotherapy plus ipilimumab. The receptors were sampled from a human donor with non-small cell lung cancer who had a partial response to radiotherapy plus ipilimumab. Some clones in this sample may be carry-over from other donors' samples.

The chain is built from TRBV29-1 and TRBJ1-2; 10 bases fit TRBD1. The V gene end was trimmed by 1 base and the J gene end by 0 bases; junction bases not matched to a gene: 5. CDR1 and CDR2 (germline): SQVTM, ANQGSEA. This CDR3 spans 16 amino acids. CDR3 nucleotide sequence: TGCAGCGTTGAAGCCTTAGGACAGGGGGCTAACTATGGCTACACCTTC. As protein: CSVEALGQGANYGYTF. Full variable domain (outside the CDR3, taken from reference TRBV29-1 and TRBJ1-2): SAVISQKPSRDICQRGTSLTIQCQVDSQVTMMFWYRQQPGQSLTLIATANQGSEATYESGFVIDKFPISRPNLTFSTLTVSNMSPEDSSIYLCSVEALGQGANYGYTFGSGTRLTVV.

V is TRBV18 and J is TRBJ1-4; D is possibly TRBD1 (5 bases). The germline V and J ends were trimmed by 3 bases and 4 bases, with 12 bases remaining between them. In germline, CDR1 is KGHSH, CDR2 LQKENI. The CDR3 loop spans 15 amino acids. The CDR3 sequence: CASSPQRGFNEKLFF. Written as DNA, the CDR3 is TGTGCCAGCTCACCGCAACGGGGGTTTAATGAAAAACTGTTTTTT. Full variable domain (rest looked up from reference TRBV18 and TRBJ1-4): NAGVMQNPRHLVRRRGQEARLRCSPMKGHSHVYWYRQLPEEGLKFMVYLQKENIIDESGMPKERFSAEFPKEGPSILRIQQVVRGDSAAYFCASSPQRGFNEKLFFGSGTQLSVL.

The V and J genes are TRBV6-1 and TRBJ1-6; D is perhaps TRBD1 (6 bases). Germline V gene lookup returns CDR1 MNHNS and CDR2 SASEGT. The CDR3 has 15 residues. V lost 3 bases to trimming and J lost 7 bases, with 13 bases between them. The CDR3 DNA sequence: TGTGCCAGCAGTGACAACAGGGTCAGGAATTCACCCCTCCACTTT. Protein sequence: CASSDNRVRNSPLHF.

J is TRBJ1-2 and V is TRBV18; D might be TRBD1 (5 bases). Germline V gene sequence: CDR1 KGHSH, CDR2 LQKENI. CDR3 length equals 14 residues. Trimming took off 2 bases at V and 5 bases at J, with 12 bases between the two ends. CDR3 coding DNA: TGTGCCAGCTCACCAATAGACAAGGGGTATGGCTACACCTTC. It specifies CASSPIDKGYGYTF.

The rearrangement uses TRBV28 and TRBJ1-6; TRBD1 agrees at 9 bases. V lost 8 bases, J lost 0 bases, and 17 bases stayed unmatched. The CDR3 is 20 residues long. Per the germline V gene, CDR1 is MDHEN and CDR2 is SYDVKM. CDR3 region: CASGLRRGTGQSSYNSPLHF. CDR3 nucleotides: TGTGCCAGCGGTCTTCGGCGCGGGACAGGGCAAAGCTCCTATAATTCACCCCTCCACTTT.

The chain is built from TRBV27 and TRBJ1-5, with 9 positions matching TRBD1. CDR3 size: 16 residues. The germline CDR1 and CDR2 sequences are MNHEY and SMNVEV (reference sequence). With V trimmed by 5 bases and J by 7 bases, 12 bases remained unmatched. CDR3 sequence (DNA): TGTGCCAGCAGTCCCCTTGACAGGGGGATCAACCAGCCCCAGCATTTT. It translates to CASSPLDRGINQPQHF.

This clone came up a few times. The chain employs TRBV19 and TRBJ2-5; 9 bases agree with TRBD1. The CDR3 totals 12 residues. Germline V gene data show CDR1 as LNHDA and CDR2 as SQIVND (reference sequence). The V and J ends lost 10 bases and 8 bases, in that order; junction bases with no gene match: 8. The CDR3 DNA reads TGTGCCACCGGGACAGGGACCCCTACCCAGTACTTC. This gives the protein CATGTGTPTQYF.

The J gene is TRBJ1-5, the V gene TRBV28, with no clear D. The germline V gene has CDR1 MDHEN and CDR2 SYDVKM. Trimming left V 5 bases short and J 2 bases short, with 13 bases between. This CDR3 contains 15 residues. The CDR3 sequence is CASSPSSVGNQPQHF. The CDR3 DNA sequence: TGTGCCAGCAGTCCCTCGAGCGTGGGCAATCAGCCCCAGCATTTT.

The chain is built from TRBV10-2 and TRBJ1-1, with 7 nucleotides matching TRBD1. Trimming removed 7 bases from V and 0 bases from J; junction bases left unmatched: 8. This CDR3 contains 15 residues. Per germline, CDR1 WSHSY and CDR2 SAAADI. In DNA form, the CDR3 reads TGCGCCAGCAAAGCAACAGGGGAAGTGAACACTGAAGCTTTCTTT. Translating gives CASKATGEVNTEAFF.

The chain links TRBV5-8 to TRBJ2-5; possibly TRBD1 for D (5 bases). Between the trimmed V and J ends, which lost 4 bases and 3 bases, there was a span of 19 bases. This CDR3 comprises 16 residues. Germline-derived CDR1 and CDR2 are SGHTS and YDEGEE. The CDR3 reads CASSQDFMQGEETQYF. CDR3 nucleotide sequence: TGTGCCAGCAGCCAAGATTTTATGCAGGGTGAAGAGACCCAGTACTTC.

The genes are TRBV7-2 and TRBJ2-3; 10 nucleotides agree with TRBD1. V lost 3 bases, J lost 6 bases, and 3 bases stayed unmatched. This CDR3 comprises 14 residues. The germline gives CDR1 SGHTA, CDR2 FQGNSA. In nucleotides, the CDR3 is TGTGCCAGCAGCTTTCGACAGGGGGCTGATACGCAGTATTTT. It codes for CASSFRQGADTQYF.

This chain uses TRBV5-4 with TRBJ1-6; TRBD1 aligns across 7 bases. CDR1 and CDR2 (germline): SGHNT, YYREEE (reference sequence). Unmatched junction bases numbered 4, after V lost 3 bases and J lost 7 bases. The CDR3 is 14 residues long. CDR3 sequence (DNA): TGTGCCAGCAGCTCCCGGGACAGAAATTCACCCCTCCACTTT. Translated, it gives CASSSRDRNSPLHF.

This chain joins TRBV19 and TRBJ1-2; 7 nucleotides agree with TRBD1. The CDR3 has 15 residues. Germline CDR1 is LNHDA and CDR2 is SQIVND (reference sequence). Germline trimming cut 6 bases from V and 3 bases from J; bases unmatched to any gene: 10. The CDR3 DNA follows: TGTGCCAGTAGATCGAAGGGGGCGCGGGACTATGGCTACACCTTC. Its protein product is CASRSKGARDYGYTF.

This clone was picked up one time. The chain has TRBV19 and TRBJ2-1; TRBD2 matches at 11 bases. CDR3 length equals 15 residues. V lost 4 bases, J lost 7 bases, and 6 bases stayed unmatched. CDR1 and CDR2 (germline): LNHDA, SQIVND (reference sequence). In nucleotides, the CDR3 is TGTGCCAGTAGTACCGGGACTAGCGGTAATAATGAGCAGTTCTTC. It specifies CASSTGTSGNNEQFF.

The chain employs TRBV10-3 and TRBJ2-1; D possibly corresponds to TRBD1 (7 bases). The CDR3 extends over 14 amino acids. The V gene lost 2 bases and the J gene lost 6 bases, with 11 bases spanning the gap. In germline, CDR1 is ENHRY, CDR2 SYGVKD. CDR3 nucleotide sequence: TGTGCCATCAGTGAGACGCGGGACAGCAATGAGCAGTTCTTC. Translated: CAISETRDSNEQFF.

The CDR3 region has the DNA TGTGCCAGCAGTGTTGACAGGCGGCAGCCCCAGCATTTT. This codes for CASSVDRRQPQHF. The chain joins TRBV2 to TRBJ1-5; possibly TRBD1 for D (6 bases). V was trimmed by 4 bases and J by 7 bases, leaving 11 bases between them. Germline-derived CDR1 and CDR2 are SNHLY and FYNNEI. The CDR3 loop spans 13 amino acids.